This T cell receptor (beta chain) comes out of a study of cytomegalovirus exposure and HLA in healthy donors (dated by TCRdb to 2016 to 2017). Context from the whole study: An earlier analysis of approximately 640 of the donors reported about 290 Gb of sequence data and 100 million to 140 million unique TCR beta sequences from around 200 million T cells. An early release that covered 640 HLA-typed donors contained about 300 gigabases of sequencing data and tens of millions of unique TCR sequences. Among the approximately 400 genotyped donors, approximately 81% belonged to the genetic ancestry cluster associated with self-reported Caucasian donors. The study aimed to test whether signatures of past pathogen exposure could be identified by cataloging public T cell receptors. Using immunosequencing, the study profiled T cell repertoires from around 670 subjects and related those repertoires to cytomegalovirus serostatus. A separate validation cohort of about 110 different subjects was used in addition to the roughly 640-subject first cohort. To predict cytomegalovirus infection status, the study brought together high-throughput TCR immunosequencing, statistical association of individual TCRs with disease status, and machine learning. A later analysis re-analyzed previously published TCR beta repertoires from hundreds of donors and added high-resolution HLA genotyping to study TCR occurrence patterns. The later analysis used no new phenotypic data to find candidate immune exposures, relying instead on TCR beta sequences and their occurrence across donors. To decide whether each TCR beta V gene segment behaved as functional or pseudogenic, an earlier analysis of some 580 of the donors relied on high-throughput TCR beta sequencing. Donor age, sex, ethnicity and CMV serostatus were compiled alongside the repertoire data. Genome-wide SNP genotypes for about 65% of the 666 donors were used in a later genetic analysis, which treated that subset as a discovery cohort. All discovery cohort repertoires had been generated on a single sequencing platform. Class I and class II HLA loci were covered by the typing at four-digit resolution. Typing coverage differed by locus: A, B, C, DRB1 and DQB1 were typed in roughly 620-630 donors, DQA1 in about 510, DPA1 in approximately 610, and DPB1 in roughly 450. Roughly five DR-DQ haplotypes were handled as single units for association and clustering, since linkage in the cohort was strong. Across around 400 genotyped donors of the cohort, an average of 235,054 unique TCR beta nucleotide sequences per donor were sequenced, and roughly 20% of those sequences were non-productive. The investigation overall reported the following: A later analysis found that most CMV-associated TCR beta chains appeared HLA-restricted, with HLA associations seemingly driven largely by CMV exposure. At a false discovery rate of 0.05, a later analysis linked fewer than 20,000 TCR beta sequences to specific HLA alleles. Three of the identified cytomegalovirus-associated TCR beta chains were confirmed in vitro to be specific for cytomegalovirus antigens. Linkage disequilibrium might explain the correlated functional status among segregating V segments, but an unknown experimental factor could not be ruled out. According to a later analysis, TCR association rates differed among HLA loci, with DRB1 alleles showing the most associated TCRs and HLA-C alleles showing the fewest. In a later genetic analysis, fewer N-insertions in productive TCRs were reported among donors in an Asian-associated ancestry cluster than the approximately 710-donor mean. The authors suggested that the approach could potentially be extended to other disease states and immunological phenotypes. The sequencing pipeline was judged likely to have produced a cluster of highly shared sequence variants as a technical artifact. Because the 87-base-pair reads could not distinguish some IMGT-functional V segments, including TRBV6-2 and TRBV6-3, those segments were excluded. A later analysis found that HLA-associated TCR beta chains were more clonally expanded and had lower generation probabilities than equally common non-associated chains. While some public TCRs were present in many individuals, most TCR sequences turned up only very rarely across donors. Because HLA typing was unavailable for some donors at each locus, only the typed subset was used in association tests. The study gave a list of about 170 TCR beta chains associated with cytomegalovirus. The only immune exposure information available for the cohort was CMV serostatus. The earlier analysis of some 560 of the donors excluded around 17 rarely observed V segments, including chromosome 9 orphons, because counts were too low. When HLA alleles, especially DR and DQ, strongly co-occurred, TCR associations were difficult to assign to individual alleles. In an earlier analysis of approximately 600 of the donors, most TCR beta V segments were observed in productive rearrangements about 90% or about 30% of the time, broadly matching IMGT annotations. V-gene and J-gene trimming of TCR beta chains was associated with a missense DCLRE1C variant in a later genetic analysis, and the association was replicated in an independent cohort. Sequencing depth was assumed to be roughly uniform across donors in the presence/absence analyses, though that assumption may not hold. A further reported finding was that TCR beta sequences accurately predicted the HLA-A and HLA-B alleles for most subjects in the first cohort. The classifier was reported to diagnose cytomegalovirus status with high specificity and sensitivity in both the original cohort and the validation cohort. A later analysis reported that several top co-occurrence clusters appeared linked to parvovirus B19, influenza, CMV and Epstein-Barr virus. This cohort had only TCR beta chains sequenced, and the lack of alpha or paired-chain data limited which features could be detected.

The cohort comprised hundreds of healthy bone marrow donors. At the time of sampling, every cohort member was nominally healthy, though immune exposures that went unrecorded were likely present. The donor tested CMV seronegative and was one of the 352 seronegative cohort members. Each donor provided a peripheral blood sample, and peripheral blood mononuclear cells were used for TCR beta sequencing. The Qiagen DNeasy Blood Extraction Kit was used to extract genomic DNA from the blood cell samples. Library method: the immunoSEQ multiplex PCR assay. The multiplex PCR relied on a mix of 60 forward primers for TCR Vbeta segments and 13 reverse primers for TCR Jbeta segments. The CDR3 region of rearranged TCR beta genes was amplified from genomic DNA with a multiplex PCR assay. Amplified TCR beta libraries were sequenced as 87-base-pair reads on the Illumina HiSeq System. The paper's data handling went like this. Across the roughly 670 repertoires, a later analysis counted approximately 75 million unique TCR beta chains, about 10 million of which were shared by at least two donors. Raw reads were error-corrected and collapsed into unique sequences with a nearest-neighbor algorithm that merged closely related sequences to remove PCR and sequencing errors. CDR3 sequences were aligned to IMGT reference sequences to assign V, D and J gene segments. Each retained sequence needed at least a six-nucleotide match to both a V gene segment and a J gene segment. A rearrangement counted as productive if the CDR3 had no stop codons and remained in frame with V and J, and every other rearrangement counted as non-productive. Following IMGT convention, CDR3 was defined as the stretch from the second conserved V-encoded cysteine up to the conserved J-encoded phenylalanine. In an earlier analysis of some 550 of the donors, sequences lacking an unambiguous match to a single V gene segment were excluded. In an earlier analysis of 450 to 700 of the donors, V segments were called functional above 56.7% productive rearrangements and were called segregating when the between-donor standard deviation exceeded 5%. To diagnose cytomegalovirus status from the catalog of TCR beta chain sequences, a statistical classification framework was built. In a later analysis, TCR nucleotide sequences were compared against IMGT/GENE-DB human TR gene sequences so that V and J genes could be assigned. A later analysis assigned CDR3 sequences and most-parsimonious VDJ recombination scenarios with the TCRdist pipeline. A later analysis defined each TCR beta chain by its CDR3 amino acid sequence plus V-gene family, and excluded reads lacking a unique V-gene family. To address suspected cross-contamination and a sequencing artifact, a later analysis removed around 590 highly shared, low-generation-probability nucleotide sequences. For each public chain, a later analysis derived a clonal expansion index from normalized ranks of inferred template counts within each repertoire. A later analysis computed generation probabilities with a VDJ recombination model fitted to out-of-frame rearrangements, and checked the results against IGoR. In a later analysis, hypergeometric tests were used to score TCR-TCR, TCR-HLA and TCR-CMV co-occurrence, with a repertoire-size bias correction applied to TCR pairs. A later analysis estimated false discovery rates by permuting HLA or CMV assignments 20 times. In a later analysis, co-occurring TCRs were grouped using DBSCAN, with TCRdist sequence similarity added in when clustering inside HLA-allele-positive subsets. Repertoires with fewer than 30,000 or more than 120,000 public chains, plus five repertoires with anomalous nucleotide sharing, were excluded from co-occurrence clustering. This immuneACCESS table, as held by TCRdb, lists in-frame sequences with V and J called but not all clones. Of the missing ones, under half trace to an unresolved V gene in checked studies; the others have no known cause. D and trimming come from the DNA, and the V and J calls and clone size come from that table. The sample table holds 100,000 or so clones, of which less than 75% were seen once. The leading ten clones occupy 2.1% of the sample.

The CDR3 starts with the cysteine, ends with the phenylalanine, and has 13 residues. Here the CDR3 DNA is all that survives: 39 bases in frame from base 1. CDR1 LNHNV and CDR2 YYDKDF were looked up in the germline V gene (reference sequence). V loses 1 base, J loses 5 bases, and the germline ends lie 8 bases apart. For this clone: This clone's antigen is unknown. The record has no base qualities; no much larger clone is one base away.

This clonotype was sampled from a man aged 30 to 39 in good health and CMV-seronegative. The sequence is built from TRBV15 and TRBJ2-5; TRBD2 is a possible D gene, resting on 5 matching bases. The specimen was PBMCs. CDR3 loop: CATSRGGMETQYF. The DNA sequence is TGTGCCACCAGCAGAGGAGGGATGGAGACCCAGTACTTC.